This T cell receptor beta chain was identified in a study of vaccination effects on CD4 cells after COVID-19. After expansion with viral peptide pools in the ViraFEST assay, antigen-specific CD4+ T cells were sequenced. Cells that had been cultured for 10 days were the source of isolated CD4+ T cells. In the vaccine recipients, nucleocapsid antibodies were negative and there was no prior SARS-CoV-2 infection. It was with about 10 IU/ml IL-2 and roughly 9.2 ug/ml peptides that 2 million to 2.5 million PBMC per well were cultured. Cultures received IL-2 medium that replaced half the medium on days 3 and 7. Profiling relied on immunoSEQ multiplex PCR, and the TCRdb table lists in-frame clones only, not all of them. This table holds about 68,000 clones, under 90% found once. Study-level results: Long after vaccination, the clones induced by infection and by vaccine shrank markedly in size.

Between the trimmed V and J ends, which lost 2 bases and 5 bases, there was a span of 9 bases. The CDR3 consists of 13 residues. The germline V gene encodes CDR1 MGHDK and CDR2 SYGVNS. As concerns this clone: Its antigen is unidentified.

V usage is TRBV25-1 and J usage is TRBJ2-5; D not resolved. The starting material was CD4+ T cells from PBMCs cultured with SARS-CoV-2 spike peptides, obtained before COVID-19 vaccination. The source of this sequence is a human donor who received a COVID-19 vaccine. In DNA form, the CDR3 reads TGTGCCAGCAGTGAACTCGCGTTGGAGACCCAGTACTTC. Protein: CASSELALETQYF.